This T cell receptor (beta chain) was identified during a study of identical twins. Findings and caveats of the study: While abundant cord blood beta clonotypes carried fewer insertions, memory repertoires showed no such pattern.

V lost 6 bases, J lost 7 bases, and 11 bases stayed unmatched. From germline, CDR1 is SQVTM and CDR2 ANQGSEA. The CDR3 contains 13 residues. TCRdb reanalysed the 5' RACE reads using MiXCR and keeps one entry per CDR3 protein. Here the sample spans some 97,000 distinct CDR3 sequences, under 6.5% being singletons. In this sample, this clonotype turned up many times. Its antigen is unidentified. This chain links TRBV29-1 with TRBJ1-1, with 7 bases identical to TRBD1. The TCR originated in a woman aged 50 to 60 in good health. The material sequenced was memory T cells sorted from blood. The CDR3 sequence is CSVAPGTDREAFF. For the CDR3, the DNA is TGCAGCGTCGCCCCGGGGACAGACCGTGAAGCTTTCTTT.